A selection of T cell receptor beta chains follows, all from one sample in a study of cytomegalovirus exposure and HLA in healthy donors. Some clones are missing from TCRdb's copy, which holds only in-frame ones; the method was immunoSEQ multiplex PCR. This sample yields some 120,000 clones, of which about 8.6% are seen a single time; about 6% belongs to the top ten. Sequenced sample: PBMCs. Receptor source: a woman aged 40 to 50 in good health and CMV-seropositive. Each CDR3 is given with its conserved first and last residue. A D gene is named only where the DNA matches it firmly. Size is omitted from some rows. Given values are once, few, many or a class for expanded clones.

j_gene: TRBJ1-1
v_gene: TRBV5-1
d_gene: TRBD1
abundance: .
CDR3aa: CASKGQGDGEAFF
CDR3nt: TGCGCCAGCAAGGGACAGGGGGACGGTGAAGCTTTCTTT

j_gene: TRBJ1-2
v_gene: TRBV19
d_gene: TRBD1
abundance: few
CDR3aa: CASSEQGASYGYTF
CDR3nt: TGTGCCAGTAGTGAACAGGGGGCGAGCTATGGCTACACCTTC

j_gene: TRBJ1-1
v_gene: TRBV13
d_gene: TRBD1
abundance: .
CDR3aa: CASSLETGAIRVNTEAFF
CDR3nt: TGTGCCAGCAGCTTAGAGACAGGGGCCATTCGGGTGAACACTGAAGCTTTCTTT

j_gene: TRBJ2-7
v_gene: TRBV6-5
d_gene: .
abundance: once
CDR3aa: CASRKSRQGYEQYF
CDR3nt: TGTGCCAGCAGGAAAAGTAGGCAGGGCTACGAGCAGTACTTC

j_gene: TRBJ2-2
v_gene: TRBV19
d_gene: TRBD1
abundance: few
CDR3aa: CASSIVRDRRLWGDGELFF
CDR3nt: TGTGCCAGTAGTATAGTCCGGGACAGGCGACTATGGGGGGACGGGGAGCTGTTTTTT

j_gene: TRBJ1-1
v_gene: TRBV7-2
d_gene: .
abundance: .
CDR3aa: CASSLGRGFTEAFF
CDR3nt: TGTGCCAGCAGCTTAGGTAGGGGCTTCACTGAAGCTTTCTTT

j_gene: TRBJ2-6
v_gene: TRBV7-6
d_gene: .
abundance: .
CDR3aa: CASSPGDGANVLTF
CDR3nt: TGTGCCAGCAGCCCGGGGGACGGGGCCAACGTCCTGACTTTC

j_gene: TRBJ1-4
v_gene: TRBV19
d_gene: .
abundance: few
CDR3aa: CASSPSRGVHEKLFF
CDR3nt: TGTGCCAGTAGTCCAAGTCGGGGGGTCCATGAAAAACTGTTTTTT

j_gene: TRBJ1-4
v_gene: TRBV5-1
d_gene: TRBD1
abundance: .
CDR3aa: CASSYRGQTATNEKLFF
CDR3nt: TGCGCCAGCAGTTACCGGGGACAGACTGCAACTAATGAAAAACTGTTTTTT

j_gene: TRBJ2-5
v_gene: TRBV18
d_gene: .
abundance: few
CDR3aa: CASSPPVEGETQYF
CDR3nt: TGTGCCAGCTCACCACCGGTGGAGGGAGAGACCCAGTACTTC

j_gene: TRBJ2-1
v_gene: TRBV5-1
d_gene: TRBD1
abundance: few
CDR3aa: CASSSGQGVGNEQFF
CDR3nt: TGCGCCAGCAGTTCCGGACAGGGGGTCGGGAATGAGCAGTTCTTC

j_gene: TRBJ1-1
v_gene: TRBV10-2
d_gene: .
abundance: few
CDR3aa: CASTQNTEAFF
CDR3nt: TGCGCCAGCACCCAGAACACTGAAGCTTTCTTT

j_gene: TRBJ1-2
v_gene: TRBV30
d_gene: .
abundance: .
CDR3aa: CAWSLTANYGYTF
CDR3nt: TGTGCCTGGAGCCTGACAGCGAACTATGGCTACACCTTC

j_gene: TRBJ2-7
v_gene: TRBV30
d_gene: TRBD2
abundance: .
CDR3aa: CAWSRGGGAHEQYF
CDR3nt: TGTGCCTGGAGTAGGGGCGGGGGGGCCCACGAGCAGTACTTC

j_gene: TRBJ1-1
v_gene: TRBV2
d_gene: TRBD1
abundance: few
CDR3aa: CASSDLRGRTEPFF
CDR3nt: TGTGCCAGCAGTGATCTCAGGGGGCGGACTGAACCTTTCTTT

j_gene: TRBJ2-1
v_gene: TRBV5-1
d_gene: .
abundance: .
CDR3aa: CASQQAGYNEQFF
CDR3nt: TGCGCCAGCCAGCAAGCAGGCTACAATGAGCAGTTCTTC

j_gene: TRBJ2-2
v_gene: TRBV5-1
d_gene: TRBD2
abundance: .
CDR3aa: CTSSPLRGAYTGELFF
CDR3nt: TGCACCAGCAGCCCCTTGCGGGGGGCTTACACCGGGGAGCTGTTTTTT

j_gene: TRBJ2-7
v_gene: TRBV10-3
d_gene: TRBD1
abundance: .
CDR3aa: CAISGDRGLSYEQYF
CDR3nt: TGTGCCATCAGTGGGGACAGGGGACTCTCCTACGAGCAGTACTTC

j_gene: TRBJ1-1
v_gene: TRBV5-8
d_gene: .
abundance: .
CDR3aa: CASSLGAGELTEAFF
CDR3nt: TGTGCCAGCAGCCTCGGGGCAGGGGAACTTACTGAAGCTTTCTTT

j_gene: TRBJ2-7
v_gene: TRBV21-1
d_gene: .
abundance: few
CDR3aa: CASSKVQGIRSYEQYF
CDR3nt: TGTGCCAGCAGCAAAGTCCAGGGTATAAGGTCCTACGAGCAGTACTTC

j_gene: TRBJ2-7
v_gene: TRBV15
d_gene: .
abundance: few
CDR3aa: CATRGFKGGARDEQYF
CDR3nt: TGTGCCACCAGAGGATTTAAAGGGGGGGCTAGGGACGAGCAGTACTTC

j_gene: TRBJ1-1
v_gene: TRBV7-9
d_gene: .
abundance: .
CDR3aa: CASSFGTRSLNDTEAFF
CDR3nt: TGTGCCAGCAGCTTCGGGACACGAAGCCTCAATGACACTGAAGCTTTCTTT

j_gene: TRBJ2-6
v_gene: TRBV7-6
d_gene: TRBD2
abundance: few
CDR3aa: CASSSLAVRSSGANVLTF
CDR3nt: TGTGCCAGCAGCTCGCTAGCGGTCCGGAGTTCGGGGGCCAACGTCCTGACTTTC

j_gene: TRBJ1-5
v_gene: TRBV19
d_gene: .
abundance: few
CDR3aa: CASSSGWRQPQHF
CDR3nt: TGTGCCAGTAGTTCAGGGTGGCGCCAGCCCCAGCATTTT

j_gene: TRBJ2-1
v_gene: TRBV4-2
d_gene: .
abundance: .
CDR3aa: CASSQEVRTLPKNEQFF
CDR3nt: TGTGCCAGCAGCCAAGAAGTCAGGACACTCCCCAAAAATGAGCAGTTCTTC

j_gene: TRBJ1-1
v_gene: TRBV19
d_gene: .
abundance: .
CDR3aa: CASSISRAGNTEAFF
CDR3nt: TGTGCCAGTAGTATAAGCAGGGCGGGGAACACTGAAGCTTTCTTC

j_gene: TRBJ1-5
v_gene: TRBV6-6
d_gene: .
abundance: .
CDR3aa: CASSQGNFQPQHF
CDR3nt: TGTGCCAGCAGTCAGGGGAACTTCCAGCCCCAGCATTTT

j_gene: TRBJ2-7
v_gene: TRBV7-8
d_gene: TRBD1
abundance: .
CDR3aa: CASSPPGQASYEQYF
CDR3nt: TGTGCCAGCAGCCCTCCGGGACAGGCGAGCTACGAGCAGTACTTC

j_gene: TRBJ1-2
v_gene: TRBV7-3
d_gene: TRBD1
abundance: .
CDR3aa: CASSLAGGYGYTF
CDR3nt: TGTGCCAGCAGTCTAGCAGGGGGCTATGGCTACACCTTC

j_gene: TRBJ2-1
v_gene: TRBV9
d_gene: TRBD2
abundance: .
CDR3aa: CASSSTSGRNEQFF
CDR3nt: TGTGCCAGCAGCTCGACTAGCGGGAGAAATGAGCAGTTCTTC

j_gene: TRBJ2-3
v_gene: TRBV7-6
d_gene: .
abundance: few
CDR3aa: CASSRIGNTDTQYF
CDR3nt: TGTGCCAGCAGTCGAATCGGGAACACAGATACGCAGTATTTT

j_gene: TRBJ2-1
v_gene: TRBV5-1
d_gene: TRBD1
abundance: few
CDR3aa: CASSDVQGSSYNEQFF
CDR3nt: TGCGCCAGCAGCGACGTACAGGGGAGCTCCTACAATGAGCAGTTCTTC

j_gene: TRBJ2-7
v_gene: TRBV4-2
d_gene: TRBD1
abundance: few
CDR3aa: CASSQGQGSSYEQYF
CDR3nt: TGTGCCAGCAGCCAAGGACAGGGCAGCTCCTACGAGCAGTACTTC

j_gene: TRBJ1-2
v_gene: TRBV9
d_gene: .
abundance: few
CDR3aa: CASNSGNYGYTF
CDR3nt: TGTGCCAGCAACTCAGGGAACTATGGCTACACCTTC

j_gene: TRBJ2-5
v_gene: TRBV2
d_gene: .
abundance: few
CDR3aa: CASSELQVPGETQYF
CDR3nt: TGTGCCAGCAGTGAGCTACAGGTGCCCGGAGAGACCCAGTACTTC

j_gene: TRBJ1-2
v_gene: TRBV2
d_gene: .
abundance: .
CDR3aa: CASSEQGKGDPGYTF
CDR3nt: TGTGCCAGCAGTGAACAAGGGAAAGGGGATCCTGGCTACACCTTC

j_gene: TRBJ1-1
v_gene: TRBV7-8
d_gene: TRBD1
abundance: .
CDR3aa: CASSDRQGEAFF
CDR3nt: TGTGCCAGCAGCGACCGACAGGGGGAAGCTTTCTTT

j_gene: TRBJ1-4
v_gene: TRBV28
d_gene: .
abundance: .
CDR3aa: CASSSRPWGGEKLFF
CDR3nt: TGTGCCAGCAGTTCCCGACCCTGGGGGGGCGAAAAACTGTTTTTT

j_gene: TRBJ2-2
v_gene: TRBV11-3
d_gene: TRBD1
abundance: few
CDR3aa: CASSSGTGDSGELFF
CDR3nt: TGTGCCAGCAGCTCTGGGACAGGGGATTCCGGGGAGCTGTTTTTT

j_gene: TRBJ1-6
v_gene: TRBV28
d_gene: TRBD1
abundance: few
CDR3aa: CASSSGQGYYSPLHF
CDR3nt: TGTGCCAGCAGTTCCGGACAGGGTTACTATTCACCCCTCCACTTT

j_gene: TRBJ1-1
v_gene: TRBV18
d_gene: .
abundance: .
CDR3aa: CASSPPKKTEAFF
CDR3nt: TGTGCCAGCTCACCACCTAAAAAAACTGAAGCTTTCTTT

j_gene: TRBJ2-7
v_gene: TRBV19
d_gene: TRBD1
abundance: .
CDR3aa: CASKAQGPYEQYF
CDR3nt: TGTGCCAGTAAGGCACAGGGGCCCTACGAGCAGTACTTC

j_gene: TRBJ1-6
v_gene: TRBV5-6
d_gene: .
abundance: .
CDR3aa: CASSSSTTGDIINSPLHF
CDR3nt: TGTGCCAGCAGCTCCTCTACAACGGGGGATATCATTAATTCACCCCTCCACTTT

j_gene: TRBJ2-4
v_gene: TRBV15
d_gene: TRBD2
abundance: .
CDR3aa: CATSHSRGKNIQYF
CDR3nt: TGTGCCACCAGCCACTCGCGGGGGAAAAACATTCAGTACTTC

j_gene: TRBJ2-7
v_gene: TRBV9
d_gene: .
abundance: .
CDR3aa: CASSVQSYEQYF
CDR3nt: TGTGCCAGCAGCGTACAATCCTACGAGCAGTACTTC

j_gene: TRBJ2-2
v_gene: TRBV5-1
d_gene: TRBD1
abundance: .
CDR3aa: CASSVGQGAPGELFF
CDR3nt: TGCGCCAGCAGCGTGGGACAGGGGGCTCCCGGGGAGCTGTTTTTT

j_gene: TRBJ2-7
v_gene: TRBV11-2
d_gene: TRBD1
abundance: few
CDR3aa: CASSPWTGISYEQYF
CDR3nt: TGTGCCAGCAGCCCCTGGACAGGGATCTCCTACGAGCAGTACTTC

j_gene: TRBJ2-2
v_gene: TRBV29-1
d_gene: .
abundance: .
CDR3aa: CSVGANTGELFF
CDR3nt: TGCAGCGTTGGAGCGAACACCGGGGAGCTGTTTTTT

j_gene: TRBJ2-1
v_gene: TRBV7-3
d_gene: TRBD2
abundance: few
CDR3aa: CASSRLAGEYNEQFF
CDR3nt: TGTGCCAGCAGCCGACTAGCGGGGGAGTACAATGAGCAGTTCTTC

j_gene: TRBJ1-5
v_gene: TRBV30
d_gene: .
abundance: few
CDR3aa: CAWSTGTSNQPQHF
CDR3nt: TGTGCCTGGAGCACAGGAACTAGCAATCAGCCCCAGCATTTT

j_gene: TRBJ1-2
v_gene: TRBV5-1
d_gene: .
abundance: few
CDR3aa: CASSSSGWDGYTF
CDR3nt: TGCGCCAGCAGCTCCTCCGGGTGGGATGGCTACACCTTC

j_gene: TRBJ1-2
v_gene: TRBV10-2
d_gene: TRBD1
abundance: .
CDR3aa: CASSEKGQGMAYGYTF
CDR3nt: TGCGCCAGCAGTGAGAAGGGACAGGGCATGGCCTATGGCTACACCTTC

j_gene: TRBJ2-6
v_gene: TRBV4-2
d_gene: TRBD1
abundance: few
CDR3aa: CASSPDRGAGANVLTF
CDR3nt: TGTGCCAGCAGCCCAGACAGGGGGGCTGGGGCCAACGTCCTGACTTTC